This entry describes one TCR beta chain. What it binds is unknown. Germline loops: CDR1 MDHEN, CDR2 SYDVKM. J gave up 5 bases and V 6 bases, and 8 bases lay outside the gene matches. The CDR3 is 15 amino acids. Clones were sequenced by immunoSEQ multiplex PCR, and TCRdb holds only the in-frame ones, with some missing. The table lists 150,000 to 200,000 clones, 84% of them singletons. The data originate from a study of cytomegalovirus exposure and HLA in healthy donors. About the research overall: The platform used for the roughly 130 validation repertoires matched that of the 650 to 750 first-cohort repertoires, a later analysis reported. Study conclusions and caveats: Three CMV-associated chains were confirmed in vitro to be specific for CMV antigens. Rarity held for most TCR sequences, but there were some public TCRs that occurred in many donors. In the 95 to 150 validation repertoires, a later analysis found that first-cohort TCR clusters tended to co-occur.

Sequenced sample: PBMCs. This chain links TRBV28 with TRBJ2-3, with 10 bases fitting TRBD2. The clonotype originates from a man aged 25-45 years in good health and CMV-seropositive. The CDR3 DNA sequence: TGTGCCAGCAGCCAACCGGGACTAGCGCTAGATACGCAGTATTTT. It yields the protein CASSQPGLALDTQYF.